This T cell receptor beta chain was documented in a study of blood T cell repertoires in COVID-19 (dated by TCRdb to the early 2020s). For the wider study: The collaborator samples originated in the United States, Italy and Spain and spanned the acute and convalescent phases of COVID-19. The material from the prospective study consisted of cDNA or gDNA derived from T cells, B-cell-depleted T cells, or PBMCs. Subjects who had been exposed to COVID-19, were actively infected with it, or had recovered from it provided the deeply sampled blood TCRbeta repertoires that made up the dataset. The repertoires were made available in a free public database intended to serve as a resource for research on the immune response to SARS-CoV-2. Samples were obtained from the ongoing ImmuneRACE study (first 160 participants) and from over 1,000 subjects provided by 6 global collaborators. A de-identified subject ID, COVID-19 status, age in years and sex were almost always included in the sample metadata. Where HLA class I and class II types were available, the types were taken from metadata supplied by the sample provider, not from assay-based typing.

In regard to this clone: The antigen it binds to is not known. Within one base of it there is no much larger clone, and no base qualities were kept.

TCRbeta CDR3 regions were amplified from genomic DNA using the immunoSEQ Assay, a bias-controlled multiplex PCR. The source study handled its data this way. The number of nucleated cells in each sample was estimated from the amplification of reference gene primers within the assay. To quantify the absolute abundance of each unique TCRbeta CDR3 rearrangement, sequence reads were collapsed and filtered. Productive Simpson clonality was computed per sample as the square root of Simpson's diversity index over productive rearrangements. In its TCRdb copy, this immuneACCESS table keeps in-frame sequences only and misses some clones. Where compared with another copy, unresolved V genes explain less than half of these, and the others have no known cause. V and J calls and clone size are copied from that table; D and trimming were computed from the DNA. The sample profile shows roughly 220,000 clones; roughly 90% of them were found once. Roughly 15% of the sample goes to the ten largest clones.

CDR1 LGHDT and CDR2 YNNKEL were looked up in the germline V gene (reference sequence). Trimming takes 4 bases off V and 5 bases off J; junction bases not matched to a gene: 14. CDR3 length: 17 amino acids, cysteine to phenylalanine. The CDR3 DNA has 51 bases and is translated from base 1. Findings and caveats that apply to the study as a whole: The quantity of clinical and demographic metadata differed by source and by participant and was supplied without curation.

Participants in the prospective study were enrolled through a virtual design, were aged roughly 18 to 100 years, and lived in roughly 25 United States geographic areas. To assign participants to cohorts, the prospective study relied on clinical history that participants themselves reported in a screening survey and a study questionnaire. Exposed participants were defined as having been in contact with someone with a PCR-confirmed or clinician-diagnosed COVID-19 case within 2 weeks of study entry. In the prospective study, mobile phlebotomists collected whole blood, serum and a nasopharyngeal or oropharyngeal swab from each participant. Participants in the prospective study had the option to provide additional blood draws and questionnaires over a roughly two-month period. Before DNA extraction, prospective study blood samples were shipped either frozen or at room temperature.

The sequencing input was PBMCs or T cells enriched from blood (not recorded which). This TCR came from a man younger than 40 who had been exposed to COVID-19. The rearrangement combines TRBV3-1 (or the pseudogene TRBV3-2) with TRBJ2-5; 9 central nucleotides agree with TRBD2. CDR3 region: CASSPGSKRGVGETQYF. The DNA sequence is given as TGTGCCAGCAGCCCCGGGTCTAAGCGGGGGGTGGGGGAGACCCAGTACTTC.